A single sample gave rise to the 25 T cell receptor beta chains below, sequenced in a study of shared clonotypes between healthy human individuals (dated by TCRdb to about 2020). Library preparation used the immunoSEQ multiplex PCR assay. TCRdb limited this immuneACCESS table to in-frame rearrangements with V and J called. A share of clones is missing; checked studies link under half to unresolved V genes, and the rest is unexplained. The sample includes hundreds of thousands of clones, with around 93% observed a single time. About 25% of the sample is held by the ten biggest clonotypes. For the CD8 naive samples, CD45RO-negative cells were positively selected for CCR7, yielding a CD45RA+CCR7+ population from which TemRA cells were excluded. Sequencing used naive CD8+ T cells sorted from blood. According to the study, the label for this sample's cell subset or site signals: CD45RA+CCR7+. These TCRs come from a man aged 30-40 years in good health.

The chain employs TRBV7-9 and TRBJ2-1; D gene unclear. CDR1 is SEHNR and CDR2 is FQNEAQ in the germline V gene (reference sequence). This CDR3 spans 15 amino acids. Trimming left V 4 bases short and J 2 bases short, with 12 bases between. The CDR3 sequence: CASSSYQSTYNEQFF. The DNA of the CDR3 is TGTGCCAGCAGCTCCTATCAGTCGACCTACAATGAGCAGTTCTTC.

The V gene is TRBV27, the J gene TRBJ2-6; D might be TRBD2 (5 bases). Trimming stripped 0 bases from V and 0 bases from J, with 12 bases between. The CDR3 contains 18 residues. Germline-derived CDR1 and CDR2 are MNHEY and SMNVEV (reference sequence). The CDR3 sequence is CASSLSEGPISGANVLTF. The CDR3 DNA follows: TGTGCCAGCAGTTTATCTGAGGGTCCCATCTCTGGGGCCAACGTCCTGACTTTC.

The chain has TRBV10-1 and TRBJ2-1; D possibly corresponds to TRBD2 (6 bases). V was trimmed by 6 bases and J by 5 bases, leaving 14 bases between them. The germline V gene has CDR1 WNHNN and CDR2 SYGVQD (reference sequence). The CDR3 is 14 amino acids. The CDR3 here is CASSSGLHDNEQFF. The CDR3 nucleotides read TGCGCCAGCAGCAGCGGACTACACGACAATGAGCAGTTCTTC.

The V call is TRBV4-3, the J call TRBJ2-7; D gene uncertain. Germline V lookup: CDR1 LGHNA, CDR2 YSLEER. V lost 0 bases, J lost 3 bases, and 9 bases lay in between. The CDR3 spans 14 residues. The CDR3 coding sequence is TGCGCCAGCAGCCAAGATTTTGGTAACTACGAGCAGTACTTC. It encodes CASSQDFGNYEQYF.

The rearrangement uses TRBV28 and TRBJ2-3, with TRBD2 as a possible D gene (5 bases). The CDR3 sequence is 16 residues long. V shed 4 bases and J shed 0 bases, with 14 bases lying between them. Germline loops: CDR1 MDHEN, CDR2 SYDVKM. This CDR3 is CASSSGRERSTDTQYF. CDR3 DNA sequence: TGTGCCAGCAGTTCCGGTCGGGAACGCAGCACAGATACGCAGTATTTT.

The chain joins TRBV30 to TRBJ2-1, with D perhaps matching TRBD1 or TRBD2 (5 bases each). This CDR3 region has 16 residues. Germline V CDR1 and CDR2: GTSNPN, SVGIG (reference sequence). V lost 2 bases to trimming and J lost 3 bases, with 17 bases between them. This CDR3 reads CAWSSGAGTFYNEQFF. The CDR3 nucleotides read TGTGCCTGGAGTAGCGGAGCTGGGACGTTCTACAATGAGCAGTTCTTC.

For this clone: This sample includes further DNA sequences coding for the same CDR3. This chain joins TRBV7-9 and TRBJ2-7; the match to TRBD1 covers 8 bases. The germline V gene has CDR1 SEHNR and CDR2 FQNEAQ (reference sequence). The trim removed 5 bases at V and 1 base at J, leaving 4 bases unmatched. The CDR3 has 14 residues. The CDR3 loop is CASSPGTGSYEQYF. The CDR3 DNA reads TGTGCCAGCAGCCCAGGGACAGGTTCCTACGAGCAGTACTTC.

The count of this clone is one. This CDR3 reads CASEFSWGADEQYF. The CDR3 coding sequence is TGTGCCAGCGAATTCTCTTGGGGGGCGGACGAGCAGTACTTC. The V gene is TRBV6-1, the J gene TRBJ2-7; D is tentatively TRBD1 or TRBD2 (6 bases each). This CDR3 is 14 amino acids long. The V end lost 8 bases, the J end lost 5 bases, and 19 bases lay between the germline ends. Germline V gene lookup returns CDR1 MNHNS and CDR2 SASEGT.

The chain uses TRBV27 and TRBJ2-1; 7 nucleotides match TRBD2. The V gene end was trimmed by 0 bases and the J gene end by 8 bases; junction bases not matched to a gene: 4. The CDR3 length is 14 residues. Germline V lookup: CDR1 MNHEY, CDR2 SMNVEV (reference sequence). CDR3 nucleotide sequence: TGTGCCAGCAGTTTATCATCGGGGAGGGATGAGCAGTTCTTC. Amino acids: CASSLSSGRDEQFF.

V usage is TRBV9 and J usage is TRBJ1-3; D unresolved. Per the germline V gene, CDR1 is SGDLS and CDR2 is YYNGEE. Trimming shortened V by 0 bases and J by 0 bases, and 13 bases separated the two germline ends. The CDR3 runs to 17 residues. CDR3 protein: CASSVDGEPASGNTIYF. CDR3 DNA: TGTGCCAGCAGCGTAGACGGGGAGCCGGCCTCTGGAAACACCATATATTTT.

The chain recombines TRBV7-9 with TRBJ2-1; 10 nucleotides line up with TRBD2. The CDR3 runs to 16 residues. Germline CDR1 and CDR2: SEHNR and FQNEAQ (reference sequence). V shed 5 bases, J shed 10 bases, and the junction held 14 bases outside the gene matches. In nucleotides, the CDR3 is TGTGCCAGCAGCCCGGTAACTAGCGGGACAACACGCGAGCAGTTCTTC. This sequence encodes CASSPVTSGTTREQFF.

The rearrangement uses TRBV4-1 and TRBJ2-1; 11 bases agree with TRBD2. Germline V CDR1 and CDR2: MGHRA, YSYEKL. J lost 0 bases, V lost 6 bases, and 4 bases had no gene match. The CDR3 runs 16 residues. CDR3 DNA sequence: TGCGCCAGCAGTCCTACTAGCGGGAGCTCCTACAATGAGCAGTTCTTC. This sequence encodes CASSPTSGSSYNEQFF.

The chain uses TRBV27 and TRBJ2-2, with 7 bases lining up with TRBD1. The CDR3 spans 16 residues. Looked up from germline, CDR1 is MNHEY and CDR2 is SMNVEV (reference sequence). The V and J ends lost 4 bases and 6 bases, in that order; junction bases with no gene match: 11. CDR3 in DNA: TGTGCCAGCAGTTACCAACAGGGGCCCGTCTCCGGGGAGCTGTTTTTT. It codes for CASSYQQGPVSGELFF.

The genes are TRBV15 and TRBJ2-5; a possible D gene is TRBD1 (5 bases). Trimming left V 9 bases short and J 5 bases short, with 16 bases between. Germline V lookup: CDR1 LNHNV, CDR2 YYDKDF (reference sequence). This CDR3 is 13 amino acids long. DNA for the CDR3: TGTGCCACGCGCATCAGGGCTAGTGAGACCCAGTACTTC. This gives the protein CATRIRASETQYF.

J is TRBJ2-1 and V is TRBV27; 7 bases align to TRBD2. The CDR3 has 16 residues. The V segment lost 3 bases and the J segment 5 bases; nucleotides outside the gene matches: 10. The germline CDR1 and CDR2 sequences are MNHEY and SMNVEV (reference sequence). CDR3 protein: CASSLNLGGPDNEQFF. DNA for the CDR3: TGTGCCAGCAGTTTGAATTTGGGAGGGCCAGACAATGAGCAGTTCTTC.

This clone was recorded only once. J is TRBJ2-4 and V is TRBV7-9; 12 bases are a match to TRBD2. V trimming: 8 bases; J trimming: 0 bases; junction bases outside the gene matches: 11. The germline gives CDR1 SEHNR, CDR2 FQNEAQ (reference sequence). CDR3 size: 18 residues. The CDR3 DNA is TGTGCCAGCTCACCAGGACTAGCGGGATCTCTAGCCAAAAACATTCAGTACTTC. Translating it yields CASSPGLAGSLAKNIQYF.

In DNA, the CDR3 is TGTGCCAGCAGCTTAGCCCCCAGCGGACTTAACAATGAGCAGTTCTTC. It is translated as CASSLAPSGLNNEQFF. This chain uses TRBV11-2 with TRBJ2-1, with a weak D call TRBD2 (5 bases). CDR3 length: 16 residues. CDR1 and CDR2 (germline): SGHAT, FQNNGV. The V end was cut by 1 base, the J end by 5 bases, with 15 bases between. Supplemented by reference TRBV11-2 and TRBJ2-1, the full variable domain reads EAGVAQSPRYKIIEKRQSVAFWCNPISGHATLYWYQQILGQGPKLLIQFQNNGVVDDSQLPKDRFSAERLKGVDSTLKIQPAKLEDSAVYLCASSLAPSGLNNEQFFGPGTRLTVL.

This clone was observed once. The CDR3 region is CASSYSLTREQYF. As DNA, the CDR3 is TGTGCCAGCAGTTACTCCCTCACACGGGAGCAGTACTTC. The J gene is TRBJ2-7, the V gene TRBV6-6; unclear D gene. Trimming removed 0 bases at V and 7 bases at J, with 10 bases between. The CDR3 contains 13 residues. The germline gives CDR1 MNHNY, CDR2 SVGAGI (reference sequence).

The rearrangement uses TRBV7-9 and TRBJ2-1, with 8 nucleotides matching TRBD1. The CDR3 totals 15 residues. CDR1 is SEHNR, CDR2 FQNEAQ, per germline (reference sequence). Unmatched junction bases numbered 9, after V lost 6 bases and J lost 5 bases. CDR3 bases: TGTGCCAGCAGTATACGACAGGGGTTGGACAATGAGCAGTTCTTC. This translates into CASSIRQGLDNEQFF.

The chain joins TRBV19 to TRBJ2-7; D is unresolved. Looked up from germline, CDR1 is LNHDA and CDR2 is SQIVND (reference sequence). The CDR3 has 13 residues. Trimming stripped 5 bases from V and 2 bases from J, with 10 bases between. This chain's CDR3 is CASSFGTPYEQYF. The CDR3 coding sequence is TGTGCCAGTAGTTTCGGCACACCCTACGAGCAGTACTTC.

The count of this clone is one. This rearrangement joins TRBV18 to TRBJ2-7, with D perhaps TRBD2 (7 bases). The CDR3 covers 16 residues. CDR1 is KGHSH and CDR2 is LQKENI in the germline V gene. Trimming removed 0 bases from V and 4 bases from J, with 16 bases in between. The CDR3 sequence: CASSPPGGLAAYEQYF. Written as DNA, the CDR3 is TGTGCCAGCTCACCACCGGGGGGGCTAGCAGCATACGAGCAGTACTTC.

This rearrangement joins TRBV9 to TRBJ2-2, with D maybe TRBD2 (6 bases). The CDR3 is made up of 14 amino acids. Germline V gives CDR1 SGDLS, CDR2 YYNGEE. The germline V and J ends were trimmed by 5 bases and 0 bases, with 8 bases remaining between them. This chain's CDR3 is CASSSSANTGELFF. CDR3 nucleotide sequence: TGTGCCAGCAGTTCTAGCGCGAACACCGGGGAGCTGTTTTTT.

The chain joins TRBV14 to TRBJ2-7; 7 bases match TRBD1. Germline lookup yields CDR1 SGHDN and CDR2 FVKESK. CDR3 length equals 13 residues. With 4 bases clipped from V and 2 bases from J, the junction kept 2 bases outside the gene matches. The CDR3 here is CASSLGQPYEQYF. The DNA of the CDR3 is TGTGCCAGCAGCCTGGGACAGCCCTACGAGCAGTACTTC.

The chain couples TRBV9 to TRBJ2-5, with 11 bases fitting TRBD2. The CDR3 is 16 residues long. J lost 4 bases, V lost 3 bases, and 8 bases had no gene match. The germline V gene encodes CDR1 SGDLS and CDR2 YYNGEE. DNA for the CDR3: TGTGCCAGCAGCGAACTAGCGGGAGTTCCCCCAGAGACCCAGTACTTC. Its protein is CASSELAGVPPETQYF.

The CDR3 bases are TGTGCCAGCATCAGGACAGGGGAAGAGACCCAGTACTTC. Translated, it gives CASIRTGEETQYF. The chain recombines TRBV7-9 with TRBJ2-5, with 9 bases fitting TRBD1. The J segment lost 3 bases and the V segment lost 7 bases, leaving 3 bases of the junction unmatched. From germline, CDR1 is SEHNR and CDR2 FQNEAQ (reference sequence). The CDR3 covers 13 residues. The full variable domain, completed using reference TRBV7-9 and TRBJ2-5, is DTGVSQNPRHKITKRGQNVTFRCDPISEHNRLYWYRQTLGQGPEFLTYFQNEAQLEKSRLLSDRFSAERPKGSFSTLEIQRTEQGDSAMYLCASIRTGEETQYFGPGTRLLVL.